This TCR beta chain is drawn from a study of blood T cell repertoires in COVID-19 (dated by TCRdb to 2019 to 2021). Turning to the overall study: The collaborator samples originated in the United States, Italy and Spain and spanned the acute and convalescent phases of COVID-19. The prospective study material was composed of cDNA or gDNA derived from T cells, B-cell-depleted T cells, or PBMCs. The dataset comprised deeply sampled blood TCRbeta repertoires from subjects exposed to, actively infected with, or recovered from COVID-19. The repertoires were made available in a free public database intended to serve as a resource for research on the immune response to SARS-CoV-2. The samples were drawn from the first 160 participants of the ongoing ImmuneRACE study and from over 950 subjects provided by 6 global collaborators. A de-identified subject ID, COVID-19 status, age in years and sex were almost always included in the sample metadata. Where available, HLA class I and class II types were taken from metadata supplied by the sample provider and were not determined by assay-based typing. Overall study outcomes, separate from this receptor: The quantity of clinical and demographic metadata differed by source and by participant and was supplied without curation.

The germline V gene (reference sequence) gives CDR1 as LGHDT and CDR2 as YNNKEL. Trimming accounts for 4 bases at V and 15 bases at J, while the number of junction bases matched to no gene is 8. Taken from cysteine to phenylalanine, the CDR3 has 14 residues. Just CDR3 DNA is preserved here, 42 bases in frame from base 1. In regard to this clone: This receptor's antigen is unknown. Nothing much larger sits one base from this clone, and base qualities are not available.

The immunoSEQ Assay, a bias-controlled multiplex PCR, was used to amplify TCRbeta CDR3 regions from genomic DNA. The authors' analysis ran thus. Within the assay, amplification of reference gene primers was used to estimate how many nucleated cells each sample contained. Sequence reads were collapsed and filtered to measure the absolute abundance of every unique TCRbeta CDR3 rearrangement. For each sample, productive Simpson clonality was calculated as the square root of Simpson's diversity index across productive rearrangements. Drawn from immuneACCESS, this table holds only the in-frame rearrangements with V and J called that TCRdb kept. Clones are partly lost; checked studies trace under half to an unresolved V gene and leave the rest unexplained. From that table come the V and J calls and clone size; the DNA was used to work out D and trimming. The sample table holds about 43,000 clones, of which approximately 90% were seen once. Approximately 15% of the sample goes to the ten largest clones.

Whole blood was collected in K2EDTA tubes by collaborating institutions according to the institutions' own protocols. For TCRbeta analysis, collaborators shipped samples as frozen whole blood, isolated PBMCs, or DNA extracted from either of those sample types. This TCR came from a man in his sixties with active COVID-19. This sequence uses TRBV3-1 (or the pseudogene TRBV3-2) and TRBJ2-2; TRBD2 lines up with 13 middle nucleotides. Sample: peripheral blood. The DNA sequence follows: TGTGCCAGCAGCCCGGGACTAGCGGGACGGTTGGTGTTTTTT. It translates to CASSPGLAGRLVFF.